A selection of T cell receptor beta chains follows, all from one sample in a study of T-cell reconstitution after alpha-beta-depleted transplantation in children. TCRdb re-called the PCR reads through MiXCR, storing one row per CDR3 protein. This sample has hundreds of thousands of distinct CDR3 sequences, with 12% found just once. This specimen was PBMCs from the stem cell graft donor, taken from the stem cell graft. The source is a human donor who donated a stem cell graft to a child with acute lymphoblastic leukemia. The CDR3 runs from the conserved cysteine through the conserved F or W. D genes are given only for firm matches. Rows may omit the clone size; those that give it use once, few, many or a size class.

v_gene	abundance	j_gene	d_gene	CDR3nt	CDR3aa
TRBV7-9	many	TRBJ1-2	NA	TGTGCCAGCAGCGCCCAGGCTTATGGCTACACCTTC	CASSAQAYGYTF
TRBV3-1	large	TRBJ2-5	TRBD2	TGTGCCAGCAGCCAAGACCCGATAGGCCGGGAGGGCCGTGAGACCCAGTACTTC	CASSQDPIGREGRETQYF
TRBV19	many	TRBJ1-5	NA	TGTGCCAGTAGAGGTGGCTCAGGTTATAGCAATCAGCCCCAGCATTTT	CASRGGSGYSNQPQHF
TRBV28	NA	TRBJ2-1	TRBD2	TGTGCCAGCAGTTTACAACTAGCGGCCACCTACAATGAGCAGTTCTTC	CASSLQLAATYNEQFF
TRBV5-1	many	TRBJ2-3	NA	TGCGCCAGCAGCTTGTTGGGGGATACGCAGTATTTT	CASSLLGDTQYF
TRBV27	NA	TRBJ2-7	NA	TGTGCCAGCAGTTTACCCCCACCATCCGAGCAGTACTTC	CASSLPPPSEQYF
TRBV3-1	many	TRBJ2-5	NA	TGTGCCAGCAGCCAAGGGGTGGGTCTCTACCGGCGGGAGACCCAGTACTTC	CASSQGVGLYRRETQYF
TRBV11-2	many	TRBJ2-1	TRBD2	TGTGCCAGCAGCTTAGGGCGGGGGGGTTACAATGAGCAGTTCTTC	CASSLGRGGYNEQFF
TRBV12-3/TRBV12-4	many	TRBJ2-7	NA	TGTGCCAGCAGCTCTGGGAACGAGCAGTACTTC	CASSSGNEQYF
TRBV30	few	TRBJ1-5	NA	TGTGCCTGGAGTGGGGCCTCCAGGATCGGGGCCCAGCATTTT	CAWSGASRIGAQHF
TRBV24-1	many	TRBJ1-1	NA	TGTGCCACCAGTGATTGGCGGAATACTGAAGCTTTCTTT	CATSDWRNTEAFF
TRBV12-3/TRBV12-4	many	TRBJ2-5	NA	TGTGCCAGCAGTCCAGGGACGGCCCGAGAGACCCAGTACTTC	CASSPGTARETQYF
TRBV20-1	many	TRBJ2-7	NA	TGCAGTGCTAGAGGGCAACTCGGGGATAGCTACGAGCAGTACTTC	CSARGQLGDSYEQYF
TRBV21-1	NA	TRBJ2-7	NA	TGTGCCAGCAGCACCGAGACAGGTAGCTACGAGCAGTACTTC	CASSTETGSYEQYF
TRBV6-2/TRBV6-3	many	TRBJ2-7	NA	TGTGCCAGCAGTTACCCCAGGTCACGGGAGCAGTACTTC	CASSYPRSREQYF
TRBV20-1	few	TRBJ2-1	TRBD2	TGCAGTGCTATCCGACTAGCGGGAGTTCACTACAATGAGCAGTTCTTC	CSAIRLAGVHYNEQFF
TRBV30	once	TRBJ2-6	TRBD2	TGTGCCTGGGGGACTAGCGGACTCTCTGGGGCCAACGTCCTGACTTTC	CAWGTSGLSGANVLTF
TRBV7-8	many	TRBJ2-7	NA	TGTGCCAGCAGCTTAGGGGAACAAGGAAGGCAGTACTTC	CASSLGEQGRQYF
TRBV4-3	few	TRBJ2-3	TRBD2	TGCGCCAGCAGCCAGGGACTAGCGGGTTTCACAGATACGCAGTATTTT	CASSQGLAGFTDTQYF
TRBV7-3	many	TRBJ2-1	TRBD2	TGTGCCAGCAGCTTACAGACTAGCGGGAGAACGAATGAGCAGTTCTTC	CASSLQTSGRTNEQFF
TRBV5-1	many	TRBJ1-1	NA	TGCGCCAGCAGCTTGGATTCCCAGCGGAACACTGAAGCTTTCTTT	CASSLDSQRNTEAFF
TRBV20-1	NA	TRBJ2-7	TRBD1	TGCAGTGCCCGGACAGGGCTCGAGCAGTACTTC	CSARTGLEQYF
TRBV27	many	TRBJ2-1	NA	TGTGCCAGCAGCGGGAGAATTTCGGTCCGTTCCTACAATGAGCAGTTCTTC	CASSGRISVRSYNEQFF
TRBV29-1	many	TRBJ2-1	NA	TGCAGCGTTGAAGAGGGTAATGAGCAGTTCTTC	CSVEEGNEQFF
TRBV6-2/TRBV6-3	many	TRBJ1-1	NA	TGTGCCAGCAGTCGGCGCGCACCAGGGAACACTGAAGCTTTCTTT	CASSRRAPGNTEAFF
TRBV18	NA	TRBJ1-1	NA	TGTGCCAGCTCACCACTAACAGGTATTAACACTGAAGCTTTCTTT	CASSPLTGINTEAFF
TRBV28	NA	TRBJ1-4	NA	TGTGCCACCTTGGGCTTTAATGAAAAACTGTTTTTT	CATLGFNEKLFF
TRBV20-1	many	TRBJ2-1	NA	TGCAGTGCTACCGGGTGGAGGGACTACAATGAGCAGTTCTTC	CSATGWRDYNEQFF
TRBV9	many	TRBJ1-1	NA	TGTGCCAGCAGCGTAGATTGGAACACTGAAGCTTTCTTT	CASSVDWNTEAFF
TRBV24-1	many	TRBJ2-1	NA	TGTGCCACCAGTGACCCCACGGTTAAAAACAATGAGCAGTTCTTC	CATSDPTVKNNEQFF
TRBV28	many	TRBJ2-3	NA	TGTGCCAGCGTTACAGGGTCCTCATACACAGATACGCAGTATTTT	CASVTGSSYTDTQYF
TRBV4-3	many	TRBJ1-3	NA	TGCGCCAGCAGCCAAGCGTCGGGTGGCGGAAACACCATATATTTT	CASSQASGGGNTIYF
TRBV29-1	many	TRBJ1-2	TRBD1	TGCAGCGGAGACAGGGGGGATGGCTACACCTTC	CSGDRGDGYTF
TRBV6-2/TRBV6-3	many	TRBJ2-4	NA	TGTGCCAGCAGTCCGGGCAGTTTAAACATTCAGTACTTC	CASSPGSLNIQYF
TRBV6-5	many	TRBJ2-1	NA	TGTGCCAGCAGTTACAAGGGCGGGTCCTACAATGAGCAGTTCTTC	CASSYKGGSYNEQFF
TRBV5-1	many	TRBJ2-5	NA	TGCGCCAGCAGCTACGGTCGCGACCAAGAGACCCAGTACTTC	CASSYGRDQETQYF
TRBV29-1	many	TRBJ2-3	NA	TGCAGCGTTGGCGGCGCGAGCACAGATACGCAGTATTTT	CSVGGASTDTQYF